What follows are 5 T cell receptor beta chains derived from one specimen sequenced in a study of blood T cells in healthy people across ages. A second PCR of roughly 7 to 11 cycles used a sample-barcoded 5' primer and a J-beta primer mix. TCRdb independently ran MiXCR on the 5' RACE reads; one entry per CDR3 protein. The profile covers 1.5 million to 2 million distinct CDR3 sequences, with roughly two fifths appearing a single time and 20% to 25% taken by the ten largest. Sequencing was performed on blood. The receptors derive from a human donor in good health.

The chain carries TRBV11-3 and TRBJ2-3, with 7 bases fitting TRBD2. The CDR3 has 15 amino acids. J was trimmed by 5 bases and V by 10 bases; bases with no gene match: 15. CDR1 and CDR2 (germline): SGHNT, YENEEA. For the CDR3, the DNA is TGTGCCACTAAACGGGGTCTGGGGGAGGGAGATACGCAGTATTTT. Its translation is CATKRGLGEGDTQYF.

V is TRBV19 and J is TRBJ1-6, with D maybe TRBD1 (6 bases). The V end lost 7 bases, the J end lost 7 bases, and 11 bases lay between the germline ends. The CDR3 runs to 13 residues. Germline V CDR1 and CDR2: LNHDA, SQIVND (reference sequence). This chain's CDR3 is CASMDSLNSPLHF. The CDR3 DNA reads as TGTGCCAGTATGGACAGCCTGAATTCACCCCTCCACTTT.

J is TRBJ2-1 and V is TRBV5-5; no clear D. Looked up from germline, CDR1 is SGHKS and CDR2 is YYEKEE (reference sequence). The V end was cut by 1 base, the J end by 0 bases, with 11 bases between. The CDR3 extends over 16 amino acids. The CDR3 sequence is CASSLLLQSSYNEQFF. In DNA, the CDR3 is TGTGCCAGCAGCTTGCTTCTGCAAAGCTCCTACAATGAGCAGTTCTTC.

This clonotype was found a few times. The V and J genes are TRBV18 and TRBJ2-7; D ambiguous. CDR1 and CDR2 from the germline V gene are KGHSH and LQKENI. The CDR3 covers 13 residues. Trimming pared 3 bases from V and 4 bases from J, leaving 10 bases between. DNA of the CDR3: TGTGCCAGCTCACCTCCGGTTGTTTACGAGCAGTACTTC. Residues: CASSPPVVYEQYF.

This clonotype turned up a few times. The rearrangement links TRBV6-2 or TRBV6-3 to TRBJ2-2; no clear D gene. V was clipped by 4 bases and J by 0 bases, with 9 bases between them. The CDR3 totals 15 residues. Germline CDR1 is MNHEY and CDR2 is SVGEGT. The CDR3 DNA is TGTGCCAGCAGTTGGGTCAGGCCGAACACCGGGGAGCTGTTTTTT. This translates into CASSWVRPNTGELFF.